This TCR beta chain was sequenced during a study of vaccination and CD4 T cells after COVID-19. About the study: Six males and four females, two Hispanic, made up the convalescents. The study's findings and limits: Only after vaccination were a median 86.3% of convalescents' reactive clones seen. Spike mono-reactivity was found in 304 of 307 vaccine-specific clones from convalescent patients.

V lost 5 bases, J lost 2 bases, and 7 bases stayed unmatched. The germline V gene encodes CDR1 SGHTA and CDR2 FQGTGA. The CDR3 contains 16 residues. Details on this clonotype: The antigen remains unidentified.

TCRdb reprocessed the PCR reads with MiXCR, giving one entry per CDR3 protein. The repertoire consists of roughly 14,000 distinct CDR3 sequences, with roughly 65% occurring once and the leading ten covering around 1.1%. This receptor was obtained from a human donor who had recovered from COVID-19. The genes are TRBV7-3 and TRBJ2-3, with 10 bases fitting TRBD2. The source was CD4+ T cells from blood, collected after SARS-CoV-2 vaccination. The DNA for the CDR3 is TGTGCCAGCAGCCCCAGGACTAGCGGCCCCACAGATACGCAGTATTTT. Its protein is CASSPRTSGPTDTQYF.